The 26 T cell receptor beta chains given below trace back to one sample, sequenced in a study of beta chain features in type 1 diabetes. The investigators reverse transcribed all of the isolated RNA, so they sequenced expressed TCRB transcripts. TCRdb's copy holds only in-frame clones and misses some; the assay was immunoSEQ multiplex PCR. Altogether roughly 140,000 clones are present, more than 9.5% being singletons, with the ten largest covering about 2.1%. Source material: central memory CD4+ T cells from blood. Receptors were obtained from a young man in good health.

The chain recombines TRBV19 with TRBJ1-5, with D hard to call. CDR1 and CDR2 (germline): LNHDA, SQIVND (reference sequence). V was shortened by 10 bases and J by 7 bases, with 11 bases between the two germline ends. This CDR3 region has 11 residues. CDR3 amino acids: CAIGESQPQHF. In DNA form, the CDR3 reads TGTGCCATCGGGGAGAGCCAGCCCCAGCATTTT.

The chain recombines TRBV30 with TRBJ1-6, with D tentatively TRBD1 (5 bases). Trimming took 4 bases from V and 5 from J, leaving 15 bases between them. Germline CDR1 is GTSNPN and CDR2 is SVGIG (reference sequence). There are 15 residues in the CDR3. CDR3 protein: CAWTPLGRDNSPLHF. As DNA, the CDR3 is TGTGCCTGGACCCCCCTGGGGCGAGATAATTCACCCCTCCACTTT. The variable domain in full, completed from reference TRBV30 and TRBJ1-6, reads SQTIHQWPATLVQPVGSPLSLECTVEGTSNPNLYWYRQAAGRGLQLLFYSVGIGQISSEVPQNLSASRPQDRQFILSSKKLLLSDSGFYLCAWTPLGRDNSPLHFGNGTRLTVT.

This clone was detected ten times or more. The chain joins TRBV10-3 to TRBJ1-2; no definite D call. V was pared by 2 bases and J by 8 bases, with 9 bases between. Germline V CDR1 and CDR2: ENHRY, SYGVKD. The CDR3 spans 12 residues. CDR3 in DNA: TGTGCCATCAGTGAGGCGGGATACGGCTACACCTTC. This codes for CAISEAGYGYTF.

This clone has at least ten counts. The chain joins TRBV18 to TRBJ2-7, with D perhaps TRBD2 (6 bases). The CDR3 is 14 residues long. The germline V gene has CDR1 KGHSH and CDR2 LQKENI. V lost 6 bases and J 0 bases, leaving 12 bases between the germline ends. CDR3 residues: CASSPRGPSYEQYF. The CDR3 nucleotides read TGTGCCAGCTCCCCGCGGGGCCCCTCCTACGAGCAGTACTTC. Looking up the rest from reference TRBV18 and TRBJ2-7 gives the full variable domain: NAGVMQNPRHLVRRRGQEARLRCSPMKGHSHVYWYRQLPEEGLKFMVYLQKENIIDESGMPKERFSAEFPKEGPSILRIQQVVRGDSAAYFCASSPRGPSYEQYFGPGTRLTVT.

This chain joins TRBV27 and TRBJ2-5, with 8 positions matching TRBD2. There are 14 residues in the CDR3. The germline gives CDR1 MNHEY, CDR2 SMNVEV (reference sequence). V lost 6 bases and J lost 7; bases outside the gene matches: 10. Here the CDR3 reads CASRWDLRGGTQYF. CDR3 in DNA: TGTGCCAGCAGGTGGGACCTCCGGGGGGGGACCCAGTACTTC.

Only a few counts were recorded for this clone. The chain joins TRBV7-2 to TRBJ2-3; a weak D match, TRBD1 (5 bases). CDR3 length equals 14 residues. Germline V lookup: CDR1 SGHTA, CDR2 FQGNSA. The ends were cut back, 4 bases at V and 0 bases at J, with 8 bases in the middle. The CDR3 sequence is CASSSTVSTDTQYF. The CDR3 DNA follows: TGTGCCAGCAGCTCGACAGTGAGCACAGATACGCAGTATTTT. Using reference TRBV7-2 and TRBJ2-3 for the parts outside the CDR3, the full variable domain is GAGVSQSPSNKVTEKGKDVELRCDPISGHTALYWYRQSLGQGLEFLIYFQGNSAPDKSGLPSDRFSAERTGGSVSTLTIQRTQQEDSAVYLCASSSTVSTDTQYFGPGTRLTVL.

This clone showed up many times. The rearrangement links TRBV5-6 to TRBJ1-2, with 8 bases lining up with TRBD1. Trimming at V came to 0 bases and at J to 4 bases, leaving 5 bases not matched to a gene. CDR3 size: 15 residues. Germline CDR1 is SGHDT and CDR2 is YYEEEE. Here the CDR3 DNA reads TGTGCCAGCAGCTTGGGGACAGGGTTCCTCTATGGCTACACCTTC. Its translation: CASSLGTGFLYGYTF.

The V call is TRBV29-1, the J call TRBJ1-4; TRBD1 aligns across 9 bases. Germline CDR1 is SQVTM and CDR2 is ANQGSEA. V shed 1 base, J shed 11 bases, and the junction held 5 bases outside the gene matches. The length of the CDR3 is 13 residues. The DNA of the CDR3 is TGCAGCGTTGAAGGGGGACAGGGACGGAAACTGTTTTTT. It codes for CSVEGGQGRKLFF.

This clone has more than one count but fewer than ten. The chain joins TRBV7-2 to TRBJ2-7; 12 bases line up with TRBD2. From germline, CDR1 is SGHTA and CDR2 FQGNSA. This CDR3 spans 14 amino acids. V lost 6 bases and J lost 9; bases outside the gene matches: 9. In nucleotides, the CDR3 is TGTGCCAGCAGAGAGACTAGCGGGAGTCTGGGGCAGTACTTC. Protein product: CASRETSGSLGQYF. The full variable domain, in which reference TRBV7-2 and TRBJ2-7 provide the parts outside the CDR3, is GAGVSQSPSNKVTEKGKDVELRCDPISGHTALYWYRQSLGQGLEFLIYFQGNSAPDKSGLPSDRFSAERTGGSVSTLTIQRTQQEDSAVYLCASRETSGSLGQYFGPGTRLTVT.

This clone was counted only a few times. This chain links TRBV9 with TRBJ2-3, with a weak D call TRBD1 (7 bases). The CDR3 contains 15 residues. V was cut by 7 bases and J by 2 bases, with 17 bases left in between. The germline V gene encodes CDR1 SGDLS and CDR2 YYNGEE. This CDR3 is CASSPGGPNTDTQYF. The CDR3 DNA reads TGTGCCAGCTCCCCAGGGGGGCCAAACACAGATACGCAGTATTTT. The full variable domain, completed using reference TRBV9 and TRBJ2-3, is DSGVTQTPKHLITATGQRVTLRCSPRSGDLSVYWYQQSLDQGLQFLIQYYNGEERAKGNILERFSAQQFPDLHSELNLSSLELGDSALYFCASSPGGPNTDTQYFGPGTRLTVL.

This clone is medium-sized. The chain is built from TRBV18 and TRBJ2-7, with D possibly TRBD1 on 5 matching bases. Germline CDR1 and CDR2: KGHSH and LQKENI. The CDR3 runs to 14 residues. V dropped 3 bases and J dropped 9 bases, with 18 bases sitting between them. This CDR3 reads CASSPEQVVSRQYF. In DNA form, the CDR3 reads TGTGCCAGCTCACCCGAACAGGTCGTAAGTCGGCAGTACTTC.

V usage is TRBV2 and J usage is TRBJ2-2; D is unresolved. This CDR3 is 11 amino acids long. Germline V gives CDR1 SNHLY, CDR2 FYNNEI. The V and J ends lost 6 bases and 7 bases respectively, with 6 bases between them. The CDR3 DNA sequence: TGTGCCAGCAGGGTCGTCGGGGAGCTGTTTTTT. It codes for CASRVVGELFF.

This chain connects TRBV7-9 to TRBJ1-2; TRBD1 agrees at 7 bases. The J segment lost 3 bases and the V segment lost 5 bases, leaving 9 bases of the junction unmatched. Germline CDR1 is SEHNR and CDR2 is FQNEAQ (reference sequence). The CDR3 sequence is 15 residues long. The CDR3 region is CASSLARQGDYGYTF. As DNA, the CDR3 is TGTGCCAGCAGCCTGGCGCGACAGGGTGACTATGGCTACACCTTC.

The chain has TRBV28 and TRBJ2-7; 9 bases agree with TRBD1. Germline values: CDR1 MDHEN, CDR2 SYDVKM. This CDR3 is built from 15 residues. V gave up 4 bases and J gave up 3 bases; unmatched junction bases: 7. In nucleotides, the CDR3 is TGTGCCAGCAGTTCTTCCGGGACAGGGCTCTACGAGCAGTACTTC. This sequence encodes CASSSSGTGLYEQYF. Using reference TRBV28 and TRBJ2-7 for the parts outside the CDR3, the full variable domain is DVKVTQSSRYLVKRTGEKVFLECVQDMDHENMFWYRQDPGLGLRLIYFSYDVKMKEKGDIPEGYSVSREKKERFSLILESASTNQTSMYLCASSSSGTGLYEQYFGPGTRLTVT.

As to this clone: Other DNA sequences in the sample encode the same CDR3. V gene TRBV20-1 combines with J gene TRBJ1-1, with D possibly TRBD1 on 5 matching bases. V was shortened by 5 bases and J by 1 base, with 5 bases between the two germline ends. Germline CDR1 reads DFQATT; CDR2 reads SNEGSKA (reference sequence). CDR3 length equals 11 residues. The chain's CDR3 is CSAQGNTEAFF. For the CDR3, the DNA is TGCAGTGCTCAGGGGAACACTGAAGCTTTCTTT.

The rearrangement uses TRBV18 and TRBJ2-7; perhaps TRBD2 as D (6 bases). The V and J ends lost 0 bases and 7 bases respectively, with 10 bases between them. This CDR3 is 13 amino acids long. CDR1 is KGHSH and CDR2 is LQKENI in the germline V gene. CDR3 sequence (DNA): TGTGCCAGCTCACCACCGGACGGGGGTGAGCAGTACTTC. The encoded protein is CASSPPDGGEQYF.

This clone was picked up a small number of times. The J gene is TRBJ2-5, the V gene TRBV7-9; TRBD2 matches at 7 bases. This CDR3 comprises 14 residues. Germline loops: CDR1 SEHNR, CDR2 FQNEAQ (reference sequence). Losses at the gene ends were 3 bases for V and 1 base for J; bases not matched to a gene: 2. CDR3 protein: CASSFSGGQETQYF. DNA of the CDR3: TGTGCCAGCAGCTTTTCGGGGGGCCAAGAGACCCAGTACTTC.

By share of the sample, this clone is medium-sized. This sample also contains other DNA sequences that code for the same CDR3. The chain carries TRBV29-1 and TRBJ2-5; maybe TRBD2 (5 bases). Between the trimmed V and J ends, which lost 3 bases and 1 base, there was a span of 15 bases. The CDR3 spans 15 residues. Germline V lookup: CDR1 SQVTM, CDR2 ANQGSEA. In DNA form, the CDR3 reads TGCAGCGTTGAGCCCCCGGCGGGTCGCCAAGAGACCCAGTACTTC. Protein product: CSVEPPAGRQETQYF.

This clone has more than one count but fewer than ten. V is TRBV10-3 and J is TRBJ1-1; possibly TRBD1 for D (5 bases). Trimming cost V 11 bases and J 5 bases, with 18 bases left between them. CDR1 is ENHRY, CDR2 SYGVKD, per germline. The CDR3 is 13 amino acids. This CDR3 reads CAAKMGQGTEAFF. The CDR3 DNA follows: TGTGCCGCCAAAATGGGGCAGGGTACTGAAGCTTTCTTT.

Ten or more counts support this clone. This chain joins TRBV23-1 and TRBJ1-5, with a tentative D call TRBD1 (5 bases). TRBV23-1 is placed among ORFs of uncertain function. The CDR3 spans 14 residues. The ends were cut back, 7 bases at V and 5 bases at J, with 15 bases in the middle. The CDR3 coding sequence is TGCGCCAGCAAGATTCCGGGGCGCGATCAGCCCCAGCATTTT. Protein: CASKIPGRDQPQHF.

J is TRBJ2-2 and V is TRBV29-1; tentatively, D is TRBD1 (6 bases). V was shortened by 6 bases and J by 5 bases, with 22 bases between the two germline ends. The CDR3 runs to 16 residues. Germline values: CDR1 SQVTM, CDR2 ANQGSEA. The CDR3 protein is CSVGSKGRGGTGELFF. In DNA, the CDR3 is TGCAGCGTCGGAAGTAAGGGCAGGGGCGGAACCGGGGAGCTGTTTTTT.

This clone was seen a handful of times. The chain employs TRBV6-5 and TRBJ2-3; D is possibly TRBD1 (5 bases). CDR1 is MNHEY, CDR2 SVGAGI, per germline. V lost 6 bases and J lost 3, with 16 bases in between. The CDR3 length is 15 residues. The CDR3 loop is CASRPQGVRTDTQYF. CDR3 sequence (DNA): TGTGCCAGCAGGCCCCAGGGCGTCAGAACAGATACGCAGTATTTT.

In its sample, this clone was seen a few times. The chain uses TRBV27 and TRBJ2-4; D is perhaps TRBD1 or TRBD2 (5 bases each). The CDR3 consists of 12 residues. V lost 5 bases and J lost 11, with 13 bases in between. Germline V gene lookup returns CDR1 MNHEY and CDR2 SMNVEV (reference sequence). CDR3 nucleotide sequence: TGTGCCAGCAGTGGGACGAGCTCCGTTCAGTACTTC. This encodes CASSGTSSVQYF.

The rearrangement uses TRBV7-2 and TRBJ2-1; 15 bases are shared with TRBD2. From germline, CDR1 is SGHTA and CDR2 FQGNSA. The length of the CDR3 is 19 residues. Trimming at V came to 4 bases and at J to 0 bases, leaving 7 bases not matched to a gene. Written as DNA, the CDR3 is TGTGCCAGCAGCTCGCTGGGACTAGCGGGAGGTAGCTCCTACAATGAGCAGTTCTTC. Amino acids: CASSSLGLAGGSSYNEQFF.

This clone was observed a handful of times. The chain links TRBV25-1 to TRBJ2-2; 8 bases agree with TRBD1. CDR1 and CDR2 from the germline V gene are MGHDK and SYGVNS. The CDR3 has 16 residues. J lost 3 bases, V lost 4 bases, and 7 bases had no gene match. CDR3 DNA: TGTGCCAGCAGTGCAACAGGGGGAATGGACACCGGGGAGCTGTTTTTT. Its translation is CASSATGGMDTGELFF.

This clone was counted between two and nine times. The chain carries TRBV5-1 and TRBJ2-6, with D perhaps TRBD1 (6 bases). Germline lookup yields CDR1 SGHRS and CDR2 YFSETQ. V was trimmed by 4 bases and J by 2 bases, leaving 16 bases between them. The CDR3 totals 17 residues. CDR3 protein: CASSPGHQSAGANVLTF. CDR3 coding DNA: TGCGCCAGCAGCCCGGGACATCAAAGCGCTGGGGCCAACGTCCTGACTTTC.